These 18 T cell receptor beta chains originate from one sample sequenced in a study of blood T cells in healthy people across ages. Next came a second PCR, run for about 7 to 12 cycles, which used a sample-barcoded 5' primer along with a J-beta primer mix. TCRdb reanalysed the 5' RACE reads using MiXCR and keeps one entry per CDR3 protein. The sample lists around 1,600,000 distinct CDR3 sequences; under 55% were seen once. Sequenced: blood. The receptors shown here come from a woman aged 18-29 years in good health.

A few counts support this clonotype. V and J are TRBV6-2 or TRBV6-3 and TRBJ2-1; D may be TRBD2 (6 bases). Germline lookup yields CDR1 MNHEY and CDR2 SVGEGT. CDR3 length: 15 residues. Trimming took 8 bases from V and 0 from J, leaving 14 bases between them. This chain's CDR3 is CASGKGRDSYNEQFF. CDR3 in DNA: TGTGCCAGCGGAAAGGGGCGGGACTCCTACAATGAGCAGTTCTTC.

This clonotype was picked up a small number of times. The chain links TRBV4-3 to TRBJ2-7, with D possibly TRBD1 on 6 matching bases. In germline, CDR1 is LGHNA, CDR2 YSLEER. The CDR3 loop spans 14 amino acids. V lost 3 bases, J lost 5 bases, and 14 bases lay in between. The CDR3 is CASSHTGQAHEQYF. The CDR3 DNA sequence: TGCGCCAGCAGCCACACGGGACAAGCGCACGAGCAGTACTTC.

This clonotype turned up a few times. V and J are TRBV2 and TRBJ1-2, with D perhaps matching TRBD1 (5 bases). Looked up from germline, CDR1 is SNHLY and CDR2 is FYNNEI. V lost 1 base, J lost 4 bases, and 10 bases lay in between. This CDR3 is 14 amino acids long. The CDR3 DNA reads TGTGCCAGCAGTGAAGTCCGGCAGGGCTATGGCTACACCTTC. Its translation is CASSEVRQGYGYTF.

A word on this clonotype: This may be a read error: a much more frequent sequence differs by one nucleotide. The chain combines TRBV10-3 with TRBJ2-3; 10 bases are shared with TRBD2. The ends lost 7 bases at V and 2 bases at J; junction bases unmatched: 6. Germline lookup yields CDR1 ENHRY and CDR2 SYGVKD. The CDR3 contains 15 residues. CDR3 nucleotide sequence: TGTGCCATCAAGTCCGGGACTAGCGACACAGATACGCAGTATTTT. It yields the protein CAIKSGTSDTDTQYF.

This chain connects TRBV6-5 to TRBJ2-5; D is unclear. V lost 2 bases, J lost 1 base, and 11 bases lay in between. This CDR3 is 15 amino acids long. Germline V gives CDR1 MNHEY, CDR2 SVGAGI. As DNA, the CDR3 is TGTGCCAGCAGTTACGGACCCGCCAGCCAAGAGACCCAGTACTTC. Amino acid sequence: CASSYGPASQETQYF.

This chain connects TRBV6-2 or TRBV6-3 to TRBJ2-7, with D possibly matching TRBD1 (6 bases). Trimming pared 0 bases from V and 0 bases from J, leaving 12 bases between. The CDR3 has 16 residues. Germline CDR1 reads MNHEY; CDR2 reads SVGEGT. The CDR3 DNA reads TGTGCCAGCAGTTACTCGAGACAGGACAGCTCCTACGAGCAGTACTTC. It translates to CASSYSRQDSSYEQYF.

The chain links TRBV28 to TRBJ2-7, with TRBD2 identical over 8 bases. CDR1 and CDR2 (germline): MDHEN, SYDVKM. The length of the CDR3 is 15 residues. V was pared by 2 bases and J by 5 bases, with 8 bases of the junction left unmatched. For the CDR3, the DNA is TGTGCCAGCAGTTTAGGGGTAGCGGGATCCCACGAGCAGTACTTC. Protein: CASSLGVAGSHEQYF.

This rearrangement joins TRBV20-1 to TRBJ2-1, with 8 bases fitting TRBD1. Germline assignment: CDR1 DFQATT and CDR2 SNEGSKA (reference sequence). The length of the CDR3 is 13 residues. J lost 7 bases, V lost 7 bases, and 9 bases had no gene match. In DNA, the CDR3 is TGCAGTGTCTGGACAGGGAAGTATAATGAGCAGTTCTTC. This codes for CSVWTGKYNEQFF.

The chain links TRBV20-1 to TRBJ2-1; 12 nucleotides line up with TRBD2. The germline CDR1 and CDR2 sequences are DFQATT and SNEGSKA (reference sequence). V trimming: 3 bases; J trimming: 12 bases; junction bases outside the gene matches: 6. This CDR3 comprises 13 residues. As DNA, the CDR3 is TGCAGTGCTAGGTCTAGCGGGAGGGGTAGGCAGTTCTTC. Its protein product is CSARSSGRGRQFF.

The rearrangement joins TRBV29-1 to TRBJ2-4, with TRBD1 as a possible D gene (7 bases). The J call may be mistaken, given a closer DNA end match to TRBJ2-7. CDR1 and CDR2 from the germline V gene are SQVTM and ANQGSEA. The CDR3 extends over 13 amino acids. CDR3 loop: CSVDAGGSYEQYF. The CDR3 DNA is TGCAGCGTGGATGCAGGGGGGAGCTACGAGCAGTACTTC.

As DNA, the CDR3 is TGTGCCAGCAGTCTAGGACTAGCCATTCGTCACAATGAGCAGTTCTTC. Its translation: CASSLGLAIRHNEQFF. The genes are TRBV2 and TRBJ2-1, with 8 bases aligning to TRBD2. CDR1 is SNHLY, CDR2 FYNNEI, per germline. CDR3 size: 16 residues. The V gene end was trimmed by 5 bases and the J gene end by 5 bases; junction bases not matched to a gene: 11.

The chain recombines TRBV5-6 with TRBJ2-3, with 10 bases lining up with TRBD2. V dropped 5 bases and J dropped 3; count of bases not matched to a gene: 9. Germline values: CDR1 SGHDT, CDR2 YYEEEE. The CDR3 has 16 residues. The CDR3 loop reads CASRASGRALTDTQYF. The CDR3 DNA reads TGTGCCAGCAGAGCCAGCGGGAGGGCCTTAACAGATACGCAGTATTTT.

This clonotype turned up a few times. The V and J genes are TRBV12-3 or TRBV12-4 and TRBJ1-5; D possibly corresponds to TRBD1 (5 bases). The V and J ends lost 3 bases and 11 bases respectively, with 17 bases between them. The CDR3 totals 14 residues. The DNA for the CDR3 is TGTGCCAGCAGTTTGGGAGGGGTTGGTACGGCCCAGCATTTT. Amino acids: CASSLGGVGTAQHF.

The J gene is TRBJ1-1, the V gene TRBV29-1; D is unclear. The germline V and J ends were trimmed by 5 bases and 1 base, with 8 bases remaining between them. The germline CDR1 and CDR2 sequences are SQVTM and ANQGSEA. The length of the CDR3 is 12 residues. CDR3 in DNA: TGCAGCGTTCCTTTATCGAACACTGAAGCTTTCTTT. It codes for CSVPLSNTEAFF. The entire variable domain, with the rest obtained from reference TRBV29-1 and TRBJ1-1, is as follows: SAVISQKPSRDICQRGTSLTIQCQVDSQVTMMFWYRQQPGQSLTLIATANQGSEATYESGFVIDKFPISRPNLTFSTLTVSNMSPEDSSIYLCSVPLSNTEAFFGQGTRLTVV.

The gene calls are TRBV20-1 and TRBJ1-5, with D unclear. Germline V CDR1 and CDR2: DFQATT, SNEGSKA (reference sequence). Trimming removed 2 bases at V and 5 bases at J, with 16 bases between. This CDR3 spans 15 amino acids. The CDR3 DNA sequence: TGCAGTGCTAGAACTACAGTAGCTGCGGATCAGCCCCAGCATTTT. As protein: CSARTTVAADQPQHF.

This clonotype was found many times. The chain employs TRBV4-1 and TRBJ2-3; D unresolved. Germline lookup yields CDR1 MGHRA and CDR2 YSYEKL. CDR3 length: 15 amino acids. V was pared by 0 bases and J by 5 bases, with 12 bases between. CDR3 nucleotides: TGCGCCAGCAGCCAAGATGGTCAATCGAGAGATACGCAGTATTTT. This encodes CASSQDGQSRDTQYF.

This clonotype was found a few times. J is TRBJ2-1 and V is TRBV13; no definite D call. From germline, CDR1 is PRHDT and CDR2 FYEKMQ (reference sequence). The CDR3 totals 16 residues. V lost 6 bases to trimming and J lost 0 bases, with 15 bases between them. Written as DNA, the CDR3 is TGTGCCAGCAGTATGGACCGATATAGCTCCTACAATGAGCAGTTCTTC. Translating it yields CASSMDRYSSYNEQFF.

The rearrangement joins TRBV4-3 to TRBJ1-2, with TRBD1 matching 8 bases. CDR1 is LGHNA and CDR2 is YSLEER in the germline V gene. The CDR3 runs 15 residues. The V and J ends lost 3 bases and 4 bases, in that order; junction bases with no gene match: 7. This chain's CDR3 is CASSHRTGSGYGYTF. The CDR3, as DNA: TGCGCCAGCAGCCACAGGACAGGGAGCGGCTATGGCTACACCTTC.